The T cell receptor (beta chain) described here comes from a study of naive and memory T cell subsets. An equimolar mix of two oligonucleotides served as the beta constant-region primer for TRBC1 and TRBC2. Four rounds of PCR amplified the ligated cDNA using nested alpha and beta constant-region primers plus SP2. The cDNA 3' end received a ligated single-stranded oligonucleotide carrying the SP2 primer and a 12-nucleotide UMI. Each CDR3 protein gets one entry after TCRdb re-called the UMI-ligation and nested PCR reads with MiXCR. The sample shows tens of thousands of distinct CDR3 sequences, approximately 9.2% of them seen only once. Whole-study results and caveats: Findings for naive and memory subsets could not be checked against ground truth.

Cells stained for CD3, CD4, CD8, CD45RA and CD27 were sorted into four subsets. The CDR3 is made up of 15 amino acids. V lost 1 base and J lost 0, with 8 bases in between. CDR1 is MNHEY and CDR2 is SMNVEV in the germline V gene (reference sequence). Of note for this clonotype: What it binds is unknown.

The sequence came from a human donor in good health. Material for sequencing was naive CD8+ T cells from blood. The rearrangement uses TRBV27 and TRBJ2-3; perhaps D is TRBD1 or TRBD2 (5 bases each). In DNA form, the CDR3 reads TGTGCCAGCAGTTTATTACGGGGCAGCACAGATACGCAGTATTTT. As protein: CASSLLRGSTDTQYF.